A selection of T cell receptor beta chains follows, all from one sample in a study of T cell repertoires in cytomegalovirus infection. TCRdb ran MiXCR on the reads and lists one entry per CDR3 protein. In the table there are about 130,000 distinct CDR3 sequences, 8% to 9% of which are singletons. Sequenced sample: PBMCs. The receptors originated from a human donor in good health (CMV status not recorded). Some clones in this sample may be carry-over from other donors' samples. Both conserved end residues are part of each CDR3. A D gene is named only where the DNA matches it firmly. Clone sizes are given selectively: once, few, many, or a class where the clone is expanded.

d_call: TRBD2
v_call: TRBV7-2
clone_size: -
j_call: TRBJ2-3
cdr3_aa: CASSSTSGVQYF
cdr3_nt: TGTGCCAGCAGCTCGACTAGCGGGGTACAGTATTTT

d_call: -
v_call: TRBV5-4
clone_size: many
j_call: TRBJ1-2
cdr3_aa: CASSPDGNYGYTF
cdr3_nt: TGTGCCAGCAGCCCCGACGGGAACTATGGCTACACCTTC

d_call: TRBD2
v_call: TRBV3-1
clone_size: few
j_call: TRBJ2-2
cdr3_aa: CASSHTGTSRSGELFF
cdr3_nt: TGTGCCAGCAGCCATACCGGGACTAGCCGTAGCGGGGAGCTGTTTTTT

d_call: TRBD1
v_call: TRBV28
clone_size: many
j_call: TRBJ1-2
cdr3_aa: CASRKQGIDGYTF
cdr3_nt: TGTGCCAGCAGGAAACAGGGGATCGATGGCTACACCTTC

d_call: -
v_call: TRBV18
clone_size: -
j_call: TRBJ2-1
cdr3_aa: CASSPQLGEQFF
cdr3_nt: TGTGCCAGCTCACCACAGCTGGGTGAGCAGTTCTTC

d_call: -
v_call: TRBV6-1
clone_size: many
j_call: TRBJ1-1
cdr3_aa: CASSAGVNTEAFF
cdr3_nt: TGTGCCAGCAGTGCGGGGGTAAACACTGAAGCTTTCTTT

d_call: -
v_call: TRBV24-1
clone_size: many
j_call: TRBJ2-1
cdr3_aa: CATSDSAGFSGEQFF
cdr3_nt: TGTGCCACCAGTGATTCAGCAGGGTTTAGCGGTGAGCAGTTCTTC

d_call: TRBD1
v_call: TRBV28
clone_size: many
j_call: TRBJ1-6
cdr3_aa: CASSDATGETSPLHF
cdr3_nt: TGTGCCAGCAGTGACGCCACAGGGGAAACTTCACCCCTCCACTTT

d_call: -
v_call: TRBV5-6
clone_size: few
j_call: TRBJ2-3
cdr3_aa: CASSRLEDTQYF
cdr3_nt: TGTGCCAGCAGTCGGCTTGAAGATACGCAGTATTTT

d_call: TRBD2
v_call: TRBV5-1
clone_size: few
j_call: TRBJ2-3
cdr3_aa: CASSLGRTSGEITDTQYF
cdr3_nt: TGCGCCAGCAGCTTGGGAAGGACTAGCGGGGAGATCACAGATACGCAGTATTTT

d_call: -
v_call: TRBV7-2
clone_size: many
j_call: TRBJ1-5
cdr3_aa: CASSSTTGNQPQHF
cdr3_nt: TGTGCCAGCAGCTCCACAACGGGCAATCAGCCCCAGCATTTT

d_call: TRBD1
v_call: TRBV6-1
clone_size: many
j_call: TRBJ1-1
cdr3_aa: CASKIDRGVSKAFF
cdr3_nt: TGTGCCAGCAAAATTGACAGGGGGGTTTCTAAAGCTTTCTTT

d_call: -
v_call: TRBV7-8
clone_size: many
j_call: TRBJ1-3
cdr3_aa: CASSLARLDGNTIYF
cdr3_nt: TGTGCCAGCAGCTTAGCGAGGTTGGATGGAAACACCATATATTTT

d_call: -
v_call: TRBV28
clone_size: many
j_call: TRBJ1-3
cdr3_aa: CASSLVQPSSGNTIYF
cdr3_nt: TGTGCCAGCAGTTTAGTACAGCCCTCCTCTGGAAACACCATATATTTT

d_call: -
v_call: TRBV29-1
clone_size: few
j_call: TRBJ1-1
cdr3_aa: CSVPDQGTTEAFF
cdr3_nt: TGCAGCGTGCCCGATCAGGGGACCACTGAAGCTTTCTTT

d_call: -
v_call: TRBV10-3
clone_size: few
j_call: TRBJ2-2
cdr3_aa: CVIRTEQDTGELFF
cdr3_nt: TGTGTCATCCGGACCGAGCAAGACACCGGGGAGCTGTTTTTT

d_call: -
v_call: TRBV6-1
clone_size: many
j_call: TRBJ2-7
cdr3_aa: CATQGGPGFEQYF
cdr3_nt: TGTGCCACCCAAGGGGGTCCAGGGTTCGAGCAGTACTTC

d_call: -
v_call: TRBV7-4
clone_size: -
j_call: TRBJ2-7
cdr3_aa: CASSSDSNYEQYF
cdr3_nt: TGTGCCAGCAGTTCCGACAGCAACTACGAGCAGTACTTC

d_call: TRBD1
v_call: TRBV9
clone_size: few
j_call: TRBJ1-2
cdr3_aa: CASSVAPGGGGYTF
cdr3_nt: TGTGCCAGCAGCGTAGCCCCAGGGGGCGGCGGCTACACCTTC

d_call: -
v_call: TRBV6-5
clone_size: few
j_call: TRBJ1-3
cdr3_aa: CASRSDSTGNTIYF
cdr3_nt: TGTGCCAGCAGGTCGGACTCAACTGGAAACACCATATATTTT

d_call: -
v_call: TRBV2
clone_size: few
j_call: TRBJ1-2
cdr3_aa: CASSGSRNGYTF
cdr3_nt: TGTGCCAGCAGTGGGTCGAGGAATGGCTACACCTTC

d_call: -
v_call: TRBV7-9
clone_size: -
j_call: TRBJ1-1
cdr3_aa: CASSLLTASRAFF
cdr3_nt: TGTGCCAGCAGCTTATTGACAGCCTCACGAGCTTTCTTT

d_call: TRBD1
v_call: TRBV3-1
clone_size: -
j_call: TRBJ2-7
cdr3_aa: CASSPTTGPGEQYF
cdr3_nt: TGTGCCAGCAGCCCGACGACAGGGCCCGGCGAGCAGTACTTC

d_call: -
v_call: TRBV5-6
clone_size: many
j_call: TRBJ1-2
cdr3_aa: CASSLVRATYGYTF
cdr3_nt: TGTGCCAGCAGCTTGGTCCGGGCAACCTATGGCTACACCTTC

d_call: -
v_call: TRBV27
clone_size: many
j_call: TRBJ1-1
cdr3_aa: CASTPGGMNTEAFF
cdr3_nt: TGTGCCAGCACCCCGGGAGGGATGAACACTGAAGCTTTCTTT

d_call: TRBD2
v_call: TRBV29-1
clone_size: few
j_call: TRBJ2-3
cdr3_aa: CSVEGLAGGTDTQYF
cdr3_nt: TGCAGCGTTGAAGGACTAGCGGGGGGCACAGATACGCAGTATTTT

d_call: -
v_call: TRBV20-1
clone_size: many
j_call: TRBJ2-1
cdr3_aa: CSARDESSYNEQFF
cdr3_nt: TGCAGTGCTAGAGATGAGAGCTCCTACAATGAGCAGTTCTTC

d_call: TRBD1
v_call: TRBV10-3
clone_size: -
j_call: TRBJ2-7
cdr3_aa: CAISPTGVGPYEQYF
cdr3_nt: TGTGCCATCAGCCCGACAGGGGTAGGGCCCTACGAGCAGTACTTC

d_call: -
v_call: TRBV2
clone_size: many
j_call: TRBJ2-3
cdr3_aa: CASTRAGARANTDTQYF
cdr3_nt: TGTGCCAGCACCCGGGCGGGGGCACGGGCGAACACAGATACGCAGTATTTT

d_call: -
v_call: TRBV12-3/TRBV12-4
clone_size: many
j_call: TRBJ1-1
cdr3_aa: CASSLRARTNTEAFF
cdr3_nt: TGTGCCAGCAGTTTACGGGCCAGGACGAACACTGAAGCTTTCTTT

d_call: TRBD1
v_call: TRBV7-2
clone_size: many
j_call: TRBJ2-7
cdr3_aa: CASFDRTGRSYEQYF
cdr3_nt: TGTGCCAGCTTCGACCGGACAGGACGCTCCTACGAGCAGTACTTC

d_call: TRBD2
v_call: TRBV4-1
clone_size: many
j_call: TRBJ2-7
cdr3_aa: CASSQATSGGIHEQYF
cdr3_nt: TGCGCCAGCAGCCAAGCCACTAGCGGGGGGATTCACGAGCAGTACTTC

d_call: -
v_call: TRBV28
clone_size: many
j_call: TRBJ2-1
cdr3_aa: CASSFTGGGDEQFF
cdr3_nt: TGTGCCAGCAGTTTCACGGGGGGCGGAGATGAGCAGTTCTTC

d_call: -
v_call: TRBV7-9
clone_size: many
j_call: TRBJ1-6
cdr3_aa: CASSPRGVSSSPLHF
cdr3_nt: TGTGCCAGCAGCCCCCGGGGGGTTAGTAGTTCACCCCTCCACTTT

d_call: -
v_call: TRBV7-2
clone_size: many
j_call: TRBJ1-2
cdr3_aa: CASISGPNNYGYTF
cdr3_nt: TGTGCCAGCATTTCAGGCCCCAATAACTATGGCTACACCTTC

d_call: TRBD1
v_call: TRBV29-1
clone_size: few
j_call: TRBJ2-7
cdr3_aa: CSVSSSGQGASEQYF
cdr3_nt: TGCAGCGTCTCCAGTAGCGGACAGGGGGCGAGCGAGCAGTACTTC

d_call: -
v_call: TRBV20-1
clone_size: few
j_call: TRBJ2-7
cdr3_aa: CSAYSALSYEQYF
cdr3_nt: TGCAGTGCTTACAGTGCCCTCTCCTACGAGCAGTACTTC

d_call: -
v_call: TRBV20-1
clone_size: many
j_call: TRBJ2-1
cdr3_aa: CSATRVTGPYNEQFF
cdr3_nt: TGCAGTGCCACAAGGGTGACAGGACCATACAATGAGCAGTTCTTC

d_call: TRBD1
v_call: TRBV19
clone_size: -
j_call: TRBJ2-7
cdr3_aa: CASTRTGTGNHEQYF
cdr3_nt: TGTGCCAGTACGCGAACCGGGACAGGGAACCACGAGCAGTACTTC

d_call: TRBD2
v_call: TRBV7-2
clone_size: many
j_call: TRBJ2-1
cdr3_aa: CASSLASGGLKNEQFF
cdr3_nt: TGTGCCAGCAGCTTAGCGAGCGGGGGCCTTAAGAATGAGCAGTTCTTC

d_call: -
v_call: TRBV14
clone_size: -
j_call: TRBJ1-3
cdr3_aa: CASSRERLAGNTIYF
cdr3_nt: TGTGCCAGCAGCCGCGAGAGGCTCGCTGGAAACACCATATATTTT